These 20 T cell receptor beta chains originate from one sample sequenced in a study of T-cell memory formation after mild COVID-19. TCRdb reprocessed the 5' RACE reads via MiXCR and lists one record per CDR3 protein. The data show 270,000 or so distinct CDR3 sequences, with 16% seen just once and under 25% held by the top ten. Sequencing was done on a sample of PBMCs or a T cell subset sorted from them (not recorded which). The origin of the receptors is a man aged 18-30 years who had mild COVID-19 (a few samples of this study predate the infection). Cell type and time point are not known.

The rearrangement uses TRBV4-2 and TRBJ2-5; TRBD1 or TRBD2 may be the D gene (5 bases each). The germline V and J ends were trimmed by 4 bases and 9 bases, with 18 bases remaining between them. The germline gives CDR1 LGHNA, CDR2 YNFKEQ. CDR3 length: 14 amino acids. The CDR3 is CASSPEGTQVAQYF. The DNA for the CDR3 is TGTGCCAGCAGCCCCGAGGGGACGCAGGTGGCCCAGTACTTC.

The genes are TRBV25-1 and TRBJ2-5, with D possibly TRBD1 on 5 matching bases. Germline V CDR1 and CDR2: MGHDK, SYGVNS. V was cut by 2 bases and J by 2 bases, with 15 bases left in between. This CDR3 has 16 residues. DNA of the CDR3: TGTGCCAGCAGTGAAGAGGTGGGGCCCCCTCAAGAGACCCAGTACTTC. Amino acid sequence: CASSEEVGPPQETQYF.

Only a few counts were recorded for this clonotype. This sequence joins TRBV6-6 and TRBJ1-6, with D possibly matching TRBD1 (5 bases). V lost 11 bases and J 10 bases, leaving 15 bases between the germline ends. Germline V lookup: CDR1 MNHNY, CDR2 SVGAGI (reference sequence). CDR3 length equals 12 residues. The CDR3 bases are TGTGCCTCCCAACCGGGGGAATCACCCCTCCACTTT. It translates to CASQPGESPLHF.

This clonotype was detected only a few times. V usage is TRBV5-1 and J usage is TRBJ1-4; D is unclear. Germline lookup yields CDR1 SGHRS and CDR2 YFSETQ. The CDR3 sequence is 13 residues long. The ends were cut back, 0 bases at V and 10 bases at J, with 10 bases in the middle. The CDR3 spells CASSLGGVGKLFF. CDR3 DNA sequence: TGCGCCAGCAGCTTGGGTGGAGTCGGAAAACTGTTTTTT.

This chain links TRBV7-2 with TRBJ1-6; D is ambiguous. Germline CDR1 and CDR2: SGHTA and FQGNSA. This CDR3 is built from 16 residues. Between the trimmed V and J ends, which lost 5 bases and 7 bases, there was a span of 18 bases. The CDR3 here is CASSPHFGLRNSPLHF. CDR3 in DNA: TGTGCCAGCAGCCCACATTTTGGACTACGAAATTCACCCCTCCACTTT. Drawing the rest from reference TRBV7-2 and TRBJ1-6, the complete variable domain is GAGVSQSPSNKVTEKGKDVELRCDPISGHTALYWYRQSLGQGLEFLIYFQGNSAPDKSGLPSDRFSAERTGGSVSTLTIQRTQQEDSAVYLCASSPHFGLRNSPLHFGNGTRLTVT.

This clonotype was observed a handful of times. The J gene is TRBJ2-1, the V gene TRBV11-3; TRBD1 aligns across 9 bases. Germline loops: CDR1 SGHNT, CDR2 YENEEA. This CDR3 region has 15 residues. J was trimmed by 9 bases and V by 5 bases; bases with no gene match: 11. The CDR3 reads CASSGRGGQGIEQFF. CDR3 coding DNA: TGTGCCAGCAGCGGGAGAGGGGGACAGGGTATTGAGCAGTTCTTC. The full variable domain, with the rest looked up from reference TRBV11-3 and TRBJ2-1, is EAGVVQSPRYKIIEKKQPVAFWCNPISGHNTLYWYLQNLGQGPELLIRYENEEAVDDSQLPKDRFSAERLKGVDSTLKIQPAELGDSAVYLCASSGRGGQGIEQFFGPGTRLTVL.

This clonotype appeared a few times. V usage is TRBV4-1 and J usage is TRBJ2-3; D is ambiguous. V shed 1 base and J shed 6 bases, with 8 bases lying between them. From germline, CDR1 is MGHRA and CDR2 YSYEKL. This CDR3 is built from 13 residues. The CDR3 bases are TGCGCCAGCAGCCAAGTCTTGCCGGATACGCAGTATTTT. Translation: CASSQVLPDTQYF.

A few counts support this clonotype. The chain links TRBV7-6 to TRBJ2-1, with TRBD2 as a possible D gene (5 bases). This CDR3 comprises 13 residues. Germline-derived CDR1 and CDR2 are SGHVS and FNYEAQ. Trimming shortened V by 5 bases and J by 8 bases, and 13 bases separated the two germline ends. The CDR3 bases are TGTGCCAGCAGCACCGGGCCCGGGGATGAGCAGTTCTTC. Protein product: CASSTGPGDEQFF.

This clonotype was recorded many times. This chain connects TRBV5-1 to TRBJ2-3; TRBD2 matches 11 bases. The CDR3 has 17 residues. Germline V gene sequence: CDR1 SGHRS, CDR2 YFSETQ. Trimming took 4 bases from V and 4 from J; bases not matched to a gene: 11. DNA of the CDR3: TGCGCCAGCAGCAAATACCTTAGCGGGGGGGCCGCAGATACGCAGTATTTT. Translated, it gives CASSKYLSGGAADTQYF.

This clonotype was found a few times. The chain recombines TRBV6-5 with TRBJ2-2; tentative D call: TRBD1 (6 bases). CDR1 and CDR2 (germline): MNHEY, SVGAGI. The CDR3 extends over 15 amino acids. V gave up 2 bases and J gave up 4 bases, with 11 bases separating them. For the CDR3, the DNA is TGTGCCAGCAGTTACGGGGGCGCGACCACCGGGGAGCTGTTTTTT. Translating it yields CASSYGGATTGELFF.

The table lists this clonotype with a few counts. The chain recombines TRBV7-9 with TRBJ1-1; D gene uncertain. The germline CDR1 and CDR2 sequences are SEHNR and FQNEAQ (reference sequence). With 6 bases removed from V and 0 bases from J, the gap between germline ends came to 8 bases. The CDR3 length is 13 residues. The CDR3, as DNA: TGTGCCAGCAGTTACGTGATGAACACTGAAGCTTTCTTT. Its protein is CASSYVMNTEAFF.

This chain joins TRBV5-4 and TRBJ1-2, with 7 bases that match TRBD1. V was pared by 2 bases and J by 5 bases, with 6 bases of the junction left unmatched. The CDR3 consists of 14 residues. CDR1 is SGHNT and CDR2 is YYREEE in the germline V gene (reference sequence). CDR3 nucleotides: TGTGCCAGCAGCTTCGACAGGGAGGAGTATGGCTACACCTTC. Amino acid sequence: CASSFDREEYGYTF.

The chain uses TRBV30 and TRBJ1-2; the D is unclear. The CDR3 spans 11 residues. The germline CDR1 and CDR2 sequences are GTSNPN and SVGIG (reference sequence). Trimming took off 4 bases at V and 8 bases at J, with 11 bases between the two ends. CDR3 amino acids: CAWIPVRGYTF. The CDR3 coding sequence is TGTGCCTGGATCCCGGTGCGGGGCTACACCTTC.

This clonotype has ten or more counts. J is TRBJ2-3 and V is TRBV5-1, with a weak D call TRBD2 (5 bases). The germline V and J ends were trimmed by 4 bases and 4 bases, with 13 bases remaining between them. The CDR3 has 14 residues. Germline V gene sequence: CDR1 SGHRS, CDR2 YFSETQ. CDR3 sequence reads: CASSEAAGPDTQYF. CDR3 sequence (DNA): TGCGCCAGCAGCGAGGCGGCGGGTCCAGATACGCAGTATTTT. Based on the CDR3 plus reference TRBV5-1 and TRBJ2-3, the full variable domain is KAGVTQTPRYLIKTRGQQVTLSCSPISGHRSVSWYQQTPGQGLQFLFEYFSETQRNKGNFPGRFSGRQFSNSRSEMNVSTLELGDSALYLCASSEAAGPDTQYFGPGTRLTVL.

The chain employs TRBV5-1 and TRBJ1-5; no definite D call. The length of the CDR3 is 14 residues. Germline CDR1 SGHRS, CDR2 YFSETQ. Trimming removed 4 bases from V and 7 bases from J, with 15 bases in between. The CDR3 reads CASSLDGSVQPQHF. CDR3 in DNA: TGCGCCAGCAGCCTGGACGGATCCGTACAGCCCCAGCATTTT. The variable domain in full, completed from reference TRBV5-1 and TRBJ1-5, reads KAGVTQTPRYLIKTRGQQVTLSCSPISGHRSVSWYQQTPGQGLQFLFEYFSETQRNKGNFPGRFSGRQFSNSRSEMNVSTLELGDSALYLCASSLDGSVQPQHFGDGTRLSIL.

The rearrangement links TRBV5-1 to TRBJ1-1; 10 nucleotides line up with TRBD1. This CDR3 comprises 14 residues. The trim removed 4 bases at V and 4 bases at J, leaving 4 bases unmatched. Germline V gene lookup returns CDR1 SGHRS and CDR2 YFSETQ. In DNA form, the CDR3 reads TGCGCCAGCAGCGTGGACAGGGGGGGCACTGAAGCTTTCTTT. Protein: CASSVDRGGTEAFF.

The chain carries TRBV24-1 and TRBJ2-5; weak D call: TRBD2 (5 bases). The CDR3 is made up of 15 amino acids. From germline, CDR1 is KGHDR and CDR2 SFDVKD. V was clipped by 5 bases and J by 3 bases, with 15 bases between them. The CDR3 sequence: CATSASGAGEETQYF. The CDR3, as DNA: TGTGCCACCAGTGCCTCGGGCGCGGGTGAAGAGACCCAGTACTTC.

The J gene is TRBJ2-5, the V gene TRBV7-2; D not resolved. Germline CDR1 reads SGHTA; CDR2 reads FQGNSA. The CDR3 runs 14 residues. V dropped 6 bases and J dropped 2 bases, with 13 bases sitting between them. The CDR3 DNA sequence: TGTGCCAGCAGGCCAACTGCTGTGCAAGAGACCCAGTACTTC. Translated: CASRPTAVQETQYF.

The chain joins TRBV11-3 to TRBJ2-1, with 8 bases lining up with TRBD2. Germline assignment: CDR1 SGHNT and CDR2 YENEEA. The CDR3 has 14 residues. Germline trimming cut 3 bases from V and 4 bases from J; bases unmatched to any gene: 2. The CDR3 bases are TGTGCCAGCAGCTTGCGCGGGGGGTACAATGAGCAGTTCTTC. Translated: CASSLRGGYNEQFF. The full variable domain, completed using reference TRBV11-3 and TRBJ2-1, is EAGVVQSPRYKIIEKKQPVAFWCNPISGHNTLYWYLQNLGQGPELLIRYENEEAVDDSQLPKDRFSAERLKGVDSTLKIQPAELGDSAVYLCASSLRGGYNEQFFGPGTRLTVL.

CDR3 sequence: CASSPAWANTGELFF. DNA of the CDR3: TGTGCCAGCAGCCCCGCGTGGGCAAACACCGGGGAGCTGTTTTTT. V gene TRBV6-5 combines with J gene TRBJ2-2; no definite D call. The CDR3 is 15 amino acids. Germline V gene lookup returns CDR1 MNHEY and CDR2 SVGAGI. V was cut by 6 bases and J by 2 bases, with 13 bases left in between.